This TCR beta chain is drawn from a study of response to subunit inactivated influenza vaccine. The germline V gene has CDR1 LGHNA and CDR2 YNFKEQ. CDR3 length: 15 amino acids. Between the trimmed V and J ends, which lost 0 bases and 0 bases, there was a span of 8 bases. Of note for this clonotype: Its antigen is still unknown.

Study-wide findings and caveats: That few new T cells are recruited by each seasonal influenza vaccination was the authors' suggestion.

TCRdb independently ran MiXCR on the RT-PCR reads; one entry per CDR3 protein. The data show 430,000 or so distinct CDR3 sequences, about 10% seen once. The V call is TRBV4-2, the J call TRBJ2-5; D gene uncertain. Sequenced here: PBMCs from blood, sampled 45 days after vaccination. The receptor's source is a man between 45 and 60 years old who received an inactivated influenza vaccine. This CDR3 is CASSQEVGYQETQYF. CDR3 DNA: TGTGCCAGCAGCCAAGAAGTGGGGTACCAAGAGACCCAGTACTTC.